The rows below give T cell receptor beta chains drawn from one sample of a study of T cell repertoires in cytomegalovirus infection. In TCRdb, the reads were re-called with MiXCR into one record per CDR3 protein. The table has around 750,000 distinct CDR3 sequences, around a third seen once. These TCRs' antigens remain unknown. Sequenced material: cultured CD8+ T cells from PBMCs, taken from culture after CMV antigen stimulation. Source of these receptors: a human donor in good health (CMV status not recorded). Some clones in this sample may be carry-over from other donors' samples. Each CDR3 is given with its conserved first and last residue. A D gene is named only where the DNA matches it firmly. Expanded clones are given a class, and other clones once, few, many or no size at all.

V gene	J gene	D gene	clone size	CDR3 protein	CDR3 DNA
TRBV7-6	TRBJ2-3	TRBD2	.	CASSSGLAGALDTQYF	TGTGCCAGCAGCTCCGGACTAGCGGGGGCGCTGGATACGCAGTATTTT
TRBV27	TRBJ1-2	.	.	CASSRERSIGGYTF	TGTGCCAGCAGTCGGGAGAGGAGTATCGGGGGCTACACCTTC
TRBV12-3/TRBV12-4	TRBJ1-2	.	many	CASSYGGDGYTF	TGTGCCAGCAGCTATGGGGGGGATGGCTACACCTTC
TRBV7-2	TRBJ1-3	.	few	CASSHSLFPSGNTIYF	TGTGCCAGCAGCCACTCACTCTTTCCCTCTGGAAACACCATATATTTT
TRBV4-1	TRBJ1-6	.	.	CASSQMGYNSPLHF	TGCGCCAGCAGCCAAATGGGCTATAATTCACCCCTCCACTTT
TRBV6-2/TRBV6-3	TRBJ1-5	.	.	CASSRGQGASQPQHF	TGTGCCAGCAGTAGGGGCCAAGGGGCGTCGCAGCCCCAGCATTTT
TRBV20-1	TRBJ2-1	.	.	CSARDNHGMMGDEQFF	TGCAGTGCTAGAGATAATCACGGTATGATGGGGGATGAGCAGTTCTTC
TRBV7-2	TRBJ2-3	.	few	CASRFGADTQYF	TGTGCCAGCAGGTTTGGCGCAGATACGCAGTATTTT
TRBV2	TRBJ2-2	.	.	CATEPYTGELFF	TGTGCCACCGAACCATATACCGGGGAGCTGTTTTTT
TRBV4-1	TRBJ1-1	.	few	CASSQDPYTEAFF	TGCGCCAGCAGCCAAGACCCTTACACTGAAGCTTTCTTT